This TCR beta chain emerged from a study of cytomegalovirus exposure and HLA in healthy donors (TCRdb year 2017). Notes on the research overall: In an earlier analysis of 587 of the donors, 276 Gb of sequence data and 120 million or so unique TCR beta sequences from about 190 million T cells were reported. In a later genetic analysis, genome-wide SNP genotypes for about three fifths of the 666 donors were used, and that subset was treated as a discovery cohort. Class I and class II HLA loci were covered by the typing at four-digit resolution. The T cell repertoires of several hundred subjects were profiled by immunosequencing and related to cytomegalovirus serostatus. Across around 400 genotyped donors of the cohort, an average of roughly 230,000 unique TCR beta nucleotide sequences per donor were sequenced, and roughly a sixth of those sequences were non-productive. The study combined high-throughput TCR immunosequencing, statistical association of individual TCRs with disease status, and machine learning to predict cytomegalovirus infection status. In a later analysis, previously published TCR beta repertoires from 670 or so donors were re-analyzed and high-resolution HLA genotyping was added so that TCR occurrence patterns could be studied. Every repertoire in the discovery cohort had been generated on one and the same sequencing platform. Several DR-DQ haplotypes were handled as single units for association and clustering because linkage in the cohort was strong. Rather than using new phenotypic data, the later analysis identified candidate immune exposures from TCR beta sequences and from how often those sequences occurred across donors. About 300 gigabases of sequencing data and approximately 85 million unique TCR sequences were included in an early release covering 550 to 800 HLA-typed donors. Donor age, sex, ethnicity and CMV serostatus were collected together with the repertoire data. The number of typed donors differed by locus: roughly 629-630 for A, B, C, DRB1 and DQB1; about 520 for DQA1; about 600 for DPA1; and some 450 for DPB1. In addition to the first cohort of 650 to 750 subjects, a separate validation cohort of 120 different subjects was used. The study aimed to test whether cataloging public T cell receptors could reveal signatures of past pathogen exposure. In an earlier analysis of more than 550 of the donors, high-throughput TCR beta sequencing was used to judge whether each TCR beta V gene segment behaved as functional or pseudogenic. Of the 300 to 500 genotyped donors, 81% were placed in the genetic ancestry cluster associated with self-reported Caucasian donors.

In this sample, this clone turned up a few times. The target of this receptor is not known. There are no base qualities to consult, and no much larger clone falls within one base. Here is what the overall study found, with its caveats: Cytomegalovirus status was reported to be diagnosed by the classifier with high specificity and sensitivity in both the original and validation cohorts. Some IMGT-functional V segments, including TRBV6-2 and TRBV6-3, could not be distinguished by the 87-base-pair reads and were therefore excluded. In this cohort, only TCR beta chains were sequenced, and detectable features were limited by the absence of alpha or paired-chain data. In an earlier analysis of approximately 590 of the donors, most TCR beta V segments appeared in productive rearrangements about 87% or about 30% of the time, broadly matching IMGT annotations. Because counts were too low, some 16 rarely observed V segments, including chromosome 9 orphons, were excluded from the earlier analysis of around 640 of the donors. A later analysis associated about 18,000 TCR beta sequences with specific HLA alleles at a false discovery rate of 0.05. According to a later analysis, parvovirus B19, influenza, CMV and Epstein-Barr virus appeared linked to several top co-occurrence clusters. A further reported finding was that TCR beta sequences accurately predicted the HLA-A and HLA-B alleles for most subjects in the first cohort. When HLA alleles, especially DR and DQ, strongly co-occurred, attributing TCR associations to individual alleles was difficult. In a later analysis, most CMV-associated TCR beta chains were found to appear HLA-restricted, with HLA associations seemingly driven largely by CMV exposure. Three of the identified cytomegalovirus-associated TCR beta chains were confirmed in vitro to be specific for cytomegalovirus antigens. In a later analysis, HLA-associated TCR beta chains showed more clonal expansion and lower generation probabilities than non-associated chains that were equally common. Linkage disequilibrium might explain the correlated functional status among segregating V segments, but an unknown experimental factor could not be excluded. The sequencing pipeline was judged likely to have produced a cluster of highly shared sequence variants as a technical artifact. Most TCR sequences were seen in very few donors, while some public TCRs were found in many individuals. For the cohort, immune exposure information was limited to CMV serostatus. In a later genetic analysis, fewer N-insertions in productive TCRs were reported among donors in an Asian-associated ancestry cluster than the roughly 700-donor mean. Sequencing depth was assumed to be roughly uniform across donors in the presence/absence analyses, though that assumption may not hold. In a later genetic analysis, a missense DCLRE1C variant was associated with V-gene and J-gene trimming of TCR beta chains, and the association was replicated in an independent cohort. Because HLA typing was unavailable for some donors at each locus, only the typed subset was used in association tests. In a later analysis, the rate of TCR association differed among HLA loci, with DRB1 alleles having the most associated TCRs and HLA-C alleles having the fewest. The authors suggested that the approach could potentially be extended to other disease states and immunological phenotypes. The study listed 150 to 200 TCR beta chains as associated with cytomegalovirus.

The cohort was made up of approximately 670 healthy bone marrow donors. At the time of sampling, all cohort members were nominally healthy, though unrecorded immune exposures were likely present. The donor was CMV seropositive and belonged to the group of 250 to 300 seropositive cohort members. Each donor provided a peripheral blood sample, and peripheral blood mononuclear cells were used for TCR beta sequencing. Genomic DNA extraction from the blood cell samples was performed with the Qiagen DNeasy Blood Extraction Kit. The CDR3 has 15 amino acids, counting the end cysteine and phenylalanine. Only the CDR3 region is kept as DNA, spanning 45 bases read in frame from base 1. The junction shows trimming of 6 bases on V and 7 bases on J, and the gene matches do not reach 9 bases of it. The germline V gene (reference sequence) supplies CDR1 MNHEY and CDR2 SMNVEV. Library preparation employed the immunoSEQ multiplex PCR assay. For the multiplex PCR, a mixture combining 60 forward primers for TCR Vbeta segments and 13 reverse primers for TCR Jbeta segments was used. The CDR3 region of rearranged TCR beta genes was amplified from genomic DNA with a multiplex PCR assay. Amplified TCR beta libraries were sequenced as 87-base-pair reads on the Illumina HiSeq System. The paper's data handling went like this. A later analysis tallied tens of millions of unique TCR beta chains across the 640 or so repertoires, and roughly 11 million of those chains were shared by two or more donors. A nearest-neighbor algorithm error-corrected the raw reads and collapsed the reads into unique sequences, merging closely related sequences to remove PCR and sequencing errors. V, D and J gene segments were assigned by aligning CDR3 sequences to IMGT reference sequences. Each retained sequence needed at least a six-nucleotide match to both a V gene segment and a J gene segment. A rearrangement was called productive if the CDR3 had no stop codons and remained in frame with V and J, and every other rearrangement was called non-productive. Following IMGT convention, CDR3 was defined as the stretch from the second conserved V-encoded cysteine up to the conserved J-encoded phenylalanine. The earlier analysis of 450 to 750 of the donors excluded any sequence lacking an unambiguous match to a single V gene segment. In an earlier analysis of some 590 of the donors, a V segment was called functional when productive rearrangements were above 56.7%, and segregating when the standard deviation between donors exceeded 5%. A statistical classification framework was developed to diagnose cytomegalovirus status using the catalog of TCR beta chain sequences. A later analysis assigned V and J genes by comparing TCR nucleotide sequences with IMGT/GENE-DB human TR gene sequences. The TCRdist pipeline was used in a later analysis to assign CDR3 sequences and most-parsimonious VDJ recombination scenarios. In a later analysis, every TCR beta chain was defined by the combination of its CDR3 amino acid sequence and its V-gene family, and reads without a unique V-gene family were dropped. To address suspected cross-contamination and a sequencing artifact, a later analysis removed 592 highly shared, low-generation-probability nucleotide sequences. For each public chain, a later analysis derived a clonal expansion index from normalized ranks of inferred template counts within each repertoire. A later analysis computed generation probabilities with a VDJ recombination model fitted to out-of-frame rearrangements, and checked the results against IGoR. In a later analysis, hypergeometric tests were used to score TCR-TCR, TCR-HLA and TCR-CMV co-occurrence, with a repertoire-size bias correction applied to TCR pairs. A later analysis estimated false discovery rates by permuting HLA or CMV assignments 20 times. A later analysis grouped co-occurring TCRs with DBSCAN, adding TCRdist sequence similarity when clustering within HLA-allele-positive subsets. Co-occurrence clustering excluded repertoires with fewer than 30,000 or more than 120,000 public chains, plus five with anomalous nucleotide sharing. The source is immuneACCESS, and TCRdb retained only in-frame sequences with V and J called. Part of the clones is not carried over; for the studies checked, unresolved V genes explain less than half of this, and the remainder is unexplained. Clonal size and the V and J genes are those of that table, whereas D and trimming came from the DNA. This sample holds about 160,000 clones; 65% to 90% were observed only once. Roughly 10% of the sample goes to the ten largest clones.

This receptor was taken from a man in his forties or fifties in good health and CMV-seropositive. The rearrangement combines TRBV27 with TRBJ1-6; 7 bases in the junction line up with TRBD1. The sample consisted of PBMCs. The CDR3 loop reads CASRRDRVRNSPLHF. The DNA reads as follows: TGTGCCAGCAGACGAGACAGGGTTCGAAATTCACCCCTCCACTTT.